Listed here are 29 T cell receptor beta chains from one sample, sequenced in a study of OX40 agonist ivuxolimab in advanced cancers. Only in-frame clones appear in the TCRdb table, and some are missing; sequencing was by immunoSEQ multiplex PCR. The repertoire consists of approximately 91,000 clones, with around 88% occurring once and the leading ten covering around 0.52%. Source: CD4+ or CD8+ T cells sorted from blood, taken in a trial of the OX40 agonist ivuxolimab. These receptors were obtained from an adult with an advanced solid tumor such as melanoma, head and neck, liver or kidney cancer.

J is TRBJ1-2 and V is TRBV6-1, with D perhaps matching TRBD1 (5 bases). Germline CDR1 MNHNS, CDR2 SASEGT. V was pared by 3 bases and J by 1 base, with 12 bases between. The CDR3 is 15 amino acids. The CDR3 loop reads CASSDVVRDNYGYTF. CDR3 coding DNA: TGTGCCAGCAGTGATGTTGTCAGGGATAACTATGGCTACACCTTC.

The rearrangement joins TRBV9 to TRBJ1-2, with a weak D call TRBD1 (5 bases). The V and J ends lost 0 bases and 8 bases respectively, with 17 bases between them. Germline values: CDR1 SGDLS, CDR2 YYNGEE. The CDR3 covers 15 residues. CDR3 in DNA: TGTGCCAGCAGCGTAGGGCTGAGTGATAGGGGCGGCTACACCTTC. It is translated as CASSVGLSDRGGYTF.

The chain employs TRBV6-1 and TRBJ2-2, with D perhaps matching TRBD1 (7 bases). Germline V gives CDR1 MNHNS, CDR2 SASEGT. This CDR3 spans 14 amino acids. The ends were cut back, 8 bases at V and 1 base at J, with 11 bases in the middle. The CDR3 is CASAGQRNTGELFF. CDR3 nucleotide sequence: TGTGCCAGCGCGGGACAGCGGAACACCGGGGAGCTGTTTTTT.

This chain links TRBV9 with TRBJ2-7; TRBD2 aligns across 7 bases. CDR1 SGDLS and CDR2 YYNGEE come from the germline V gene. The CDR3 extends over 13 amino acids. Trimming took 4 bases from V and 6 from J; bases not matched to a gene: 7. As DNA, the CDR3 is TGTGCCAGCAGCTCCCCGGGGAGGGGCGAGCAGTACTTC. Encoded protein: CASSSPGRGEQYF.

This CDR3 reads CASSLNGGGNYGYTF. In nucleotides, the CDR3 is TGTGCCAGCAGCTTAAATGGGGGCGGTAACTATGGCTACACCTTC. The chain has TRBV7-2 and TRBJ1-2, with a tentative D call TRBD1 (6 bases). The CDR3 totals 15 residues. Germline V gives CDR1 SGHTA, CDR2 FQGNSA. Trimming removed 2 bases from V and 1 base from J, with 11 bases in between.

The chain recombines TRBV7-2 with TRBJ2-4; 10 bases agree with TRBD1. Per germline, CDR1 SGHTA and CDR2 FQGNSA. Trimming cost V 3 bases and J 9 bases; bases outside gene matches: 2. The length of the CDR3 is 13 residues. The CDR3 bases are TGTGCCAGCAGCTTCTGGGACAGGGGCATTCAGTACTTC. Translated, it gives CASSFWDRGIQYF.

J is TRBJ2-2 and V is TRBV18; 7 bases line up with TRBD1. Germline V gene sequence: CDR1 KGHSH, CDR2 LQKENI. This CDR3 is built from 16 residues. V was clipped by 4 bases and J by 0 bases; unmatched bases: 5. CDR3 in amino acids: CASSQQTGANTGELFF. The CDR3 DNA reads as TGTGCCAGCTCACAGCAAACAGGGGCGAACACCGGGGAGCTGTTTTTT. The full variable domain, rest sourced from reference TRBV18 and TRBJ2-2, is NAGVMQNPRHLVRRRGQEARLRCSPMKGHSHVYWYRQLPEEGLKFMVYLQKENIIDESGMPKERFSAEFPKEGPSILRIQQVVRGDSAAYFCASSQQTGANTGELFFGEGSRLTVL.

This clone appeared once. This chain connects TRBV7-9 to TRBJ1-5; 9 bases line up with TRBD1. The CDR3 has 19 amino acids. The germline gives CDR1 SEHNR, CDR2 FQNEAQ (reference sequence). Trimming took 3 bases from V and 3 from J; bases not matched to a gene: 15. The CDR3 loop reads CASSFVDLWDRENNQPQHF. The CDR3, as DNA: TGTGCCAGCAGCTTCGTAGATCTCTGGGACAGGGAAAACAATCAGCCCCAGCATTTT.

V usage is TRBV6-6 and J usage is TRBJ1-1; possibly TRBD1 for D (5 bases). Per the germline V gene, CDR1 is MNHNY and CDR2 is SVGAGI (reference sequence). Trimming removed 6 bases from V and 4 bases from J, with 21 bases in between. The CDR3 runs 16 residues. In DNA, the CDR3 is TGTGCCAGCAGACCCGGACAAGTCACGTTGGGCACTGAAGCTTTCTTT. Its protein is CASRPGQVTLGTEAFF.

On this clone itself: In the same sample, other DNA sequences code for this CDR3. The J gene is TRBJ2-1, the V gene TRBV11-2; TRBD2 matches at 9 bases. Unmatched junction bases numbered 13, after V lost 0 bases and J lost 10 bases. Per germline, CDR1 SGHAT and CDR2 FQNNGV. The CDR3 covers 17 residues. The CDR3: CASSLDGGGGAKWEQFF. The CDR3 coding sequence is TGTGCCAGCAGCTTAGATGGCGGCGGGGGGGCTAAGTGGGAGCAGTTCTTC. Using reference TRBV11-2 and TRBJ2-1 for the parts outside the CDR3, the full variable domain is EAGVAQSPRYKIIEKRQSVAFWCNPISGHATLYWYQQILGQGPKLLIQFQNNGVVDDSQLPKDRFSAERLKGVDSTLKIQPAKLEDSAVYLCASSLDGGGGAKWEQFFGPGTRLTVL.

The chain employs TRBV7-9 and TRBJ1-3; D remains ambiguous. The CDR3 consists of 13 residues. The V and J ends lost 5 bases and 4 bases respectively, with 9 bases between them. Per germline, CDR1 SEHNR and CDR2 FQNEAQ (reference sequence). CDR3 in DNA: TGTGCCAGCAGCGTCGGGGAGGGAAACACCATATATTTT. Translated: CASSVGEGNTIYF.

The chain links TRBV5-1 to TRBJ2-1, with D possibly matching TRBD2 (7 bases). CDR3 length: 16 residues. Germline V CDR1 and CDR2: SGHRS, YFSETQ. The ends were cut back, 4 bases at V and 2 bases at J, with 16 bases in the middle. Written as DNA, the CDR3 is TGCGCCAGCAGCCCTAGTGGGGGGGCCCCCTACAATGAGCAGTTCTTC. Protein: CASSPSGGAPYNEQFF.

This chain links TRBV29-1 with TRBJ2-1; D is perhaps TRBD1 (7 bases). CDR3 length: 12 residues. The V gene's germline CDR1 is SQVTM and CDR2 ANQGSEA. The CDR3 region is CCAGGTHNEQFF. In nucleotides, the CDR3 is TGCTGTGCAGGGGGGACTCACAATGAGCAGTTCTTC.

The CDR3 here is CASSEISGADTQYF. In nucleotides, the CDR3 is TGTGCCAGCAGTGAAATTAGCGGCGCGGATACGCAGTATTTT. V is TRBV2 and J is TRBJ2-3; D might be TRBD2 (6 bases). V was pared by 2 bases and J by 6 bases, with 12 bases between. Germline lookup yields CDR1 SNHLY and CDR2 FYNNEI. There are 14 residues in the CDR3.

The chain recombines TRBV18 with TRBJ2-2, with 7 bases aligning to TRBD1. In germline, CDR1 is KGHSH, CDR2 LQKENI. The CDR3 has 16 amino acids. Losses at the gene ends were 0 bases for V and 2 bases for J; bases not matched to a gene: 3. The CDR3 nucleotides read TGTGCCAGCTCACCACCGGGGACAGCCAACACCGGGGAGCTGTTTTTT. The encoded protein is CASSPPGTANTGELFF.

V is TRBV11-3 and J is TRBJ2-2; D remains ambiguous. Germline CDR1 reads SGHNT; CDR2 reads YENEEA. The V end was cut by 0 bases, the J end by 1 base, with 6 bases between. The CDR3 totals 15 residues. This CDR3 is CASSLDGVNTGELFF. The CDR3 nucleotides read TGTGCCAGCAGCTTAGATGGGGTGAACACCGGGGAGCTGTTTTTT.

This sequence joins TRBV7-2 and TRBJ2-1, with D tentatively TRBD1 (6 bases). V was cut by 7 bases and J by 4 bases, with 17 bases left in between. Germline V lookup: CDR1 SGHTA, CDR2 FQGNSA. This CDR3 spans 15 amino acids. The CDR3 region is CASTPTGNFYNEQFF. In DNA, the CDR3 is TGTGCCAGCACCCCTACAGGGAACTTTTACAATGAGCAGTTCTTC.

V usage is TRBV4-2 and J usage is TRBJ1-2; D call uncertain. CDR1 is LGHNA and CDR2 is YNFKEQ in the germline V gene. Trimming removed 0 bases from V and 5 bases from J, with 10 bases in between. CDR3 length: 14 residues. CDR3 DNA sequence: TGTGCCAGCAGCCAAGAGGCAGAGGGTTATGGCTACACCTTC. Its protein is CASSQEAEGYGYTF.

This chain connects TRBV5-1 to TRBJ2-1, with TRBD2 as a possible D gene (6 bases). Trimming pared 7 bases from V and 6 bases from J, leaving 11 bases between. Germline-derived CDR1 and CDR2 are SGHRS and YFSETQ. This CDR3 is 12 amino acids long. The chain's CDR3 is CASRDFRNEQFF. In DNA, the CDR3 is TGCGCCAGCCGGGACTTTCGCAATGAGCAGTTCTTC.

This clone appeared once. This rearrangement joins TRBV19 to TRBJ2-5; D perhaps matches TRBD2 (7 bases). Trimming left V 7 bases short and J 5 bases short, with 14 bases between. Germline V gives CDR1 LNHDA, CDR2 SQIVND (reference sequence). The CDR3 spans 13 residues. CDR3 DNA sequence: TGTGCCAGTAACGGTGGGGGGGCGGAGACCCAGTACTTC. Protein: CASNGGGAETQYF.

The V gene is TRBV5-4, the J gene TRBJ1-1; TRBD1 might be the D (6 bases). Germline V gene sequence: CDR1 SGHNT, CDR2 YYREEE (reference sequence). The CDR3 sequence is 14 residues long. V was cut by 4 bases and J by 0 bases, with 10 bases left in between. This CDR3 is CASSKGTLNTEAFF. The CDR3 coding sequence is TGTGCCAGCAGCAAAGGGACACTGAACACTGAAGCTTTCTTT.

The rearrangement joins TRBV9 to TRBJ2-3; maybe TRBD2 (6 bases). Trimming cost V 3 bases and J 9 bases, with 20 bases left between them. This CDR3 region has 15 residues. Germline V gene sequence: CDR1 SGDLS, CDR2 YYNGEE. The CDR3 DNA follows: TGTGCCAGCAGCGCGGGGGACTCCAGATTTGAGACGCAGTATTTT. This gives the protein CASSAGDSRFETQYF.

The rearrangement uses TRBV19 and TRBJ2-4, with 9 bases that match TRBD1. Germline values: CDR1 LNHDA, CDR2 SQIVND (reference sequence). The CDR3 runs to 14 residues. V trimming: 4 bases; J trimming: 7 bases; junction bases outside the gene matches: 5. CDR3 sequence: CASSKGQGSNIQYF. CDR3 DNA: TGTGCCAGTAGTAAGGGACAGGGTTCGAACATTCAGTACTTC.

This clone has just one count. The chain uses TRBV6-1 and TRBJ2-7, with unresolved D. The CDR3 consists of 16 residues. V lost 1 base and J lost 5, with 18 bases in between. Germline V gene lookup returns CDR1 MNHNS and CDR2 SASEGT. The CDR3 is CASSEVWNLFLNEQYF. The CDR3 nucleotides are TGTGCCAGCAGTGAAGTTTGGAACCTGTTTCTAAACGAGCAGTACTTC.

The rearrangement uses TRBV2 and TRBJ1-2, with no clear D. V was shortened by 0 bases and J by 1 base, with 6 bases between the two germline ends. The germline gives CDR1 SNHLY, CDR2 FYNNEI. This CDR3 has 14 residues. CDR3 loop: CASSEAGGNYGYTF. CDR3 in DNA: TGTGCCAGCAGTGAAGCTGGCGGTAACTATGGCTACACCTTC.

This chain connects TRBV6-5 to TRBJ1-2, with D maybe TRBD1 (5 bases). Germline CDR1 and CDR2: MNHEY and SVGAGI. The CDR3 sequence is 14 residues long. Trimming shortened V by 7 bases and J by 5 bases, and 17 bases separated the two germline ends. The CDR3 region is CASKHGWDGYGYTF. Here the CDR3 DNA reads TGTGCCAGCAAACACGGGTGGGACGGATATGGCTACACCTTC.

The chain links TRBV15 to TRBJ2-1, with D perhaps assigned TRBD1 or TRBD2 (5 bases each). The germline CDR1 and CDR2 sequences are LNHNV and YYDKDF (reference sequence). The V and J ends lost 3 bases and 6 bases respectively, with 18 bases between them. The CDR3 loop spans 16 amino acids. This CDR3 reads CATSRALRGAGNEQFF. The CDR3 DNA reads TGTGCCACCAGCAGGGCCCTGCGAGGGGCGGGCAATGAGCAGTTCTTC.

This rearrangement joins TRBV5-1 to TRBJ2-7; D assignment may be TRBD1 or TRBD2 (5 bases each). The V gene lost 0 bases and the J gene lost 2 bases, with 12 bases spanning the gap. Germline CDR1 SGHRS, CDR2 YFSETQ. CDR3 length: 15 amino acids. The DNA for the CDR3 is TGCGCCAGCAGCTTGGGGGGGTACTCAACCTACGAGCAGTACTTC. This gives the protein CASSLGGYSTYEQYF.

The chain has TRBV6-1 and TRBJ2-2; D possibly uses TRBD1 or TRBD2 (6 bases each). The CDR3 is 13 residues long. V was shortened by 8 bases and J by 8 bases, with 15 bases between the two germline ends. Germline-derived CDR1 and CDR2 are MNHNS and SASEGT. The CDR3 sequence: CASSLEGGGELFF. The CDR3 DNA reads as TGTGCCAGCTCTCTGGAGGGGGGTGGGGAGCTGTTTTTT.